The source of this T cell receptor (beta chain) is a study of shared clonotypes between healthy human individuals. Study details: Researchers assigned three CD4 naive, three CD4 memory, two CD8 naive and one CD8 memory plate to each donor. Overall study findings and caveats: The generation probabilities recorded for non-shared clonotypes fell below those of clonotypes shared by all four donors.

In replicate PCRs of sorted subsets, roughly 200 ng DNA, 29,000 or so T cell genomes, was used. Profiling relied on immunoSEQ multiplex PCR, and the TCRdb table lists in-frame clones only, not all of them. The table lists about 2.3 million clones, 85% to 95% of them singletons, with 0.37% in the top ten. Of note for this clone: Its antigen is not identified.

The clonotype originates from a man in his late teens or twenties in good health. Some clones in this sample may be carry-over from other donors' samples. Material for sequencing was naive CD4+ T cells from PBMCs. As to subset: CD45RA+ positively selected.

CDR3 bases: TGTGCCAGCAGCCTTATCGAGGGGCGGACTGGATCATACACTGAAGCTTTCTTT. It translates to CASSLIEGRTGSYTEAFF. J is TRBJ1-1 and V is TRBV5-5, with D possibly TRBD1 on 5 matching bases. CDR1 and CDR2 (germline): SGHKS, YYEKEE (reference sequence). The CDR3 totals 18 residues. V was shortened by 4 bases and J by 3 bases, with 25 bases between the two germline ends.